Listed below are T cell receptor beta chains from one sample, sequenced in a study of blood T cells in healthy people across ages. TCRdb independently ran MiXCR on the 5' RACE reads; one entry per CDR3 protein. The table includes approximately 850,000 distinct CDR3 sequences, under 45% detected once. Input material: blood. The receptors were gathered from a man aged 55-75 years in good health. Each CDR3 is given with its conserved first and last residue. The D gene is left open where the match is weak. Rows may omit the clone size; those that give it use once, few, many or a size class.

few,.,TRBV28,TRBJ1-2,CASSFIALGYTF,TGTGCCAGCAGTTTCATCGCCCTTGGCTACACCTTC
.,TRBD2,TRBV7-2,TRBJ2-7,CASSLSGTTSYNEQYF,TGTGCCAGCAGTCTTTCCGGGACTACATCCTACAATGAGCAGTACTTC
.,.,TRBV25-1,TRBJ1-4,CASRSLEKLFF,TGTGCCAGCAGATCCCTTGAAAAACTGTTTTTT
.,TRBD1,TRBV28,TRBJ1-5,CASSLRLQGDQPQHF,TGTGCCAGCAGTTTACGTTTGCAGGGGGATCAGCCCCAGCATTTT
.,.,TRBV9,TRBJ2-7,CASSGQGDYEQYF,TGTGCCAGCAGCGGCCAGGGCGACTACGAGCAGTACTTC
few,.,TRBV5-1,TRBJ2-7,CASKRQGFYEQYF,TGCGCCAGCAAAAGGCAGGGTTTCTACGAGCAGTACTTC
.,TRBD2,TRBV28,TRBJ2-4,CDSSFRGEEQYF,TGTGACAGCAGTTTCCGGGGGGAGGAGCAGTACTTC
few,TRBD1,TRBV7-2,TRBJ2-1,CASRGGQGRFGEQFF,TGTGCCAGCAGGGGTGGACAGGGGCGGTTCGGTGAGCAGTTCTTC
.,TRBD1,TRBV6-5,TRBJ2-3,CASSSDRGYADTQYF,TGTGCCAGCAGTTCGGACAGGGGATACGCGGATACGCAGTATTTT
.,.,TRBV12-3/TRBV12-4,TRBJ2-3,CASSWADMQYF,TGTGCCAGCAGTTGGGCAGATATGCAGTATTTT
.,TRBD2,TRBV11-2,TRBJ2-1,CASSLRLSGGDYNEQFF,TGTGCCAGCAGCTTACGCCTTTCCGGGGGGGACTACAATGAGCAGTTCTTC
once,.,TRBV11-1,TRBJ2-1,CASSLRQGISYEQFF,TGTGCCAGCAGCTTAAGGCAGGGGATTTCCTACGAGCAGTTCTTC
few,.,TRBV6-2/TRBV6-3,TRBJ2-1,CASSDARVLYNEQFF,TGTGCCAGCAGCGACGCTCGGGTGCTCTACAATGAGCAGTTCTTC
.,.,TRBV20-1,TRBJ2-7,CSAELLVGLTGTSSYNEQYF,TGCAGTGCTGAGCTATTGGTTGGACTAACGGGCACGAGCTCCTACAATGAGCAGTACTTC
.,.,TRBV14,TRBJ2-5,CASSQVGWYQETQYF,TGTGCCAGCAGCCAAGTCGGGTGGTACCAAGAGACCCAGTACTTC
many,TRBD1,TRBV6-6,TRBJ2-5,CASSFGQGSTQYF,TGTGCCAGCAGTTTCGGACAGGGGTCTACCCAGTACTTC
.,TRBD1,TRBV3-1,TRBJ2-7,CASSQEVDRYNEQYF,TGTGCCAGCAGCCAAGAGGTGGACAGGTACAATGAGCAGTACTTC
.,.,TRBV2,TRBJ1-2,CASSEEGQGYGYTF,TGTGCCAGCAGTGAGGAGGGTCAAGGCTATGGCTACACCTTC
few,.,TRBV7-9,TRBJ1-2,CASSSLGQKENGYTF,TGTGCCAGCAGCTCCCTTGGGCAGAAGGAGAATGGCTACACCTTC
.,TRBD2,TRBV2,TRBJ2-5,CASSEARAGPPNEAQYF,TGTGCCAGCAGTGAAGCCCGAGCGGGGCCACCCAATGAGGCCCAGTACTTC
few,TRBD2,TRBV3-1,TRBJ2-1,CASSWTSGGPYNEQFF,TGTGCCAGCAGTTGGACTAGCGGGGGACCCTACAATGAGCAGTTCTTC
.,.,TRBV4-1,TRBJ2-3,CASSGLTDTQYF,TGCGCCAGCAGCGGATTGACAGATACGCAGTATTTT
.,.,TRBV25-1,TRBJ2-7,CASIAGAPNEQYF,TGTGCCAGCATTGCGGGGGCCCCCAATGAGCAGTACTTC
few,.,TRBV12-3/TRBV12-4,TRBJ2-7,CASSLGIPGTHEQYF,TGTGCCAGCAGTTTAGGTATTCCAGGGACCCACGAGCAGTACTTC
.,.,TRBV7-2,TRBJ1-6,CASSLDSVRTSPLHF,TGTGCCAGCAGCTTAGATTCGGTGAGGACGTCACCCCTCCACTTT
.,TRBD1,TRBV20-1,TRBJ1-2,CSASGTAFNGYTF,TGCAGTGCTTCCGGGACAGCTTTCAATGGCTACACCTTC
.,.,TRBV27,TRBJ1-1,CAGSRAANTEAFF,TGTGCCGGCAGTCGCGCGGCGAACACTGAAGCTTTCTTT
.,.,TRBV5-1,TRBJ1-2,CASSPKRGPYNYGYTF,TGCGCCAGCAGCCCGAAGAGGGGTCCTTATAACTATGGCTACACCTTC
.,.,TRBV10-3,TRBJ2-2,CAILNRDTAGELFF,TGTGCCATCCTTAACCGGGACACCGCCGGGGAGCTGTTTTTT